These T cell receptor beta chains were read from a single sample in a study of T cells after posttransplantation cyclophosphamide. Generated by immunoSEQ multiplex PCR, the TCRdb table keeps only in-frame clones and is missing some. The sample holds about 2,700 clones; roughly four fifths are singletons and the top ten take 20% to 25%. Sequenced material: PBMCs. All receptors come from a man aged 25 to 40 with a blood cancer, CMV-positive, and with a related stem cell donor. Each CDR3 is given with its conserved first and last residue. The order of the fields is clone size, J gene, V gene, D gene, CDR3 protein, CDR3 DNA. D genes are given only for firm matches. Size values are once, few and many counts, or a class for expanded clones, and some rows have none.

NA | TRBJ1-5 | TRBV30 | NA | CAWSGGGHQPQHF | TGTGCCTGGAGTGGAGGCGGCCATCAGCCCCAGCATTTT
few | TRBJ2-7 | TRBV11-2 | NA | CASSSRLPSVLYEQYF | TGTGCCAGCAGCTCTCGACTTCCTTCAGTTCTCTACGAGCAGTACTTC
NA | TRBJ1-1 | TRBV28 | TRBD1 | CATNYRGTEAFF | TGTGCCACAAACTACAGGGGCACTGAAGCTTTCTTT
NA | TRBJ1-2 | TRBV7-1 | NA | CASSFTANYGYTF | TGTGCCAGCAGCTTTACAGCTAACTATGGCTACACCTTC
NA | TRBJ2-2 | TRBV7-6 | NA | CASSAYRDFNTGELFF | TGTGCCAGCAGCGCGTACCGGGACTTCAACACCGGGGAGCTGTTTTTT
few | TRBJ1-6 | TRBV5-5 | NA | CASSRKGPGSPLHF | TGTGCCAGCAGCAGAAAAGGTCCAGGTTCACCCCTCCACTTT
NA | TRBJ2-7 | TRBV5-1 | NA | CASSLEGKGAYEQYF | TGCGCCAGCAGCTTGGAGGGGAAGGGGGCCTACGAGCAGTACTTC
NA | TRBJ1-2 | TRBV9 | NA | CASSVGSQGYTF | TGTGCCAGCAGCGTGGGGAGTCAGGGCTACACCTTC
NA | TRBJ2-1 | TRBV29-1 | TRBD1 | CSVEGDRTYNEQFF | TGCAGCGTTGAAGGGGACAGAACCTACAATGAGCAGTTCTTC
once | TRBJ2-1 | TRBV9 | NA | CASSVSLAHNEQFF | TGTGCCAGCAGCGTAAGTCTAGCGCACAATGAGCAGTTCTTC
NA | TRBJ2-2 | TRBV7-2 | NA | CASSLDLLSRDTGELFF | TGTGCCAGCAGCTTAGACCTCTTGAGTAGAGACACCGGGGAGCTGTTTTTT
NA | TRBJ2-5 | TRBV28 | TRBD2 | CASSLEVGGGGETQYF | TGTGCCAGCAGTTTAGAGGTCGGCGGGGGAGGGGAGACCCAGTACTTC
NA | TRBJ1-5 | TRBV19 | NA | CASSIGEVRRPVNQPQHF | TGTGCCAGTAGTATAGGTGAAGTCAGGAGGCCGGTCAATCAGCCCCAGCATTTT
NA | TRBJ2-5 | TRBV7-8 | NA | CASSSRGRGETQYF | TGTGCCAGCAGCTCCAGGGGTCGCGGGGAGACCCAGTACTTC
once | TRBJ2-3 | TRBV9 | TRBD2 | CASRGTSEWDTQYF | TGTGCCAGCAGAGGGACTAGCGAATGGGATACGCAGTATTTT
NA | TRBJ2-2 | TRBV15 | TRBD1 | CATSRDGQGSPGELFF | TGTGCCACCAGCAGGGATGGACAGGGGTCCCCCGGGGAGCTGTTTTTT
NA | TRBJ1-2 | TRBV11-2 | TRBD1 | CASSWDRGVDGYTF | TGTGCCAGCAGCTGGGACAGGGGAGTTGATGGCTACACCTTC
few | TRBJ2-5 | TRBV5-4 | TRBD2 | CASTTRGGEQETQYF | TGTGCCAGCACCACTCGGGGGGGGGAGCAAGAGACCCAGTACTTC
few | TRBJ2-3 | TRBV28 | TRBD1 | CASSLWDRGPDTQYF | TGTGCCAGCAGTTTATGGGACAGGGGCCCAGATACGCAGTATTTT
NA | TRBJ1-1 | TRBV5-8 | NA | CASSPLAGLNTEAFF | TGTGCCAGCAGTCCTCTTGCAGGTTTGAACACTGAAGCTTTCTTT
NA | TRBJ2-7 | TRBV15 | TRBD1 | CATSKDTGGYESYEQYF | TGTGCCACCAGCAAGGATACAGGGGGCTACGAATCCTACGAGCAGTACTTC
few | TRBJ1-6 | TRBV6-1 | TRBD1 | CASSSGQHNSPLHF | TGTGCCAGCAGTTCGGGACAGCATAATTCACCCCTCCACTTT
NA | TRBJ2-1 | TRBV6-1 | NA | CASSLANEQFF | TGTGCCAGCAGTCTAGCGAATGAGCAGTTCTTC
NA | TRBJ2-4 | TRBV5-5 | TRBD1 | CASSSTNPGQGAIQYF | TGTGCCAGCAGCTCAACGAATCCGGGACAGGGGGCGATTCAGTACTTC
NA | TRBJ2-3 | TRBV27 | TRBD2 | CASSFSGGRLGDTQYF | TGTGCCAGCAGTTTCTCGGGCGGGAGGTTGGGCGATACGCAGTATTTT
NA | TRBJ2-1 | TRBV10-1 | NA | CASSTGKWNEQFF | TGCGCCAGCAGTACAGGGAAATGGAATGAGCAGTTCTTC
NA | TRBJ2-3 | TRBV5-4 | TRBD2 | CASSQLAGGNTDTQYF | TGTGCCAGCAGCCAACTAGCGGGAGGGAACACAGATACGCAGTATTTT
NA | TRBJ1-2 | TRBV5-4 | NA | CASSQDRTGQYGYTF | TGCGCCAGCAGCCAAGATAGAACAGGGCAGTATGGCTACACCTTC
NA | TRBJ2-3 | TRBV9 | TRBD2 | CASSVGLTSGGADTQYF | TGTGCCAGCAGCGTAGGACTAACTAGCGGGGGTGCAGATACGCAGTATTTT
NA | TRBJ1-5 | TRBV19 | NA | CASSIDRKQPQHF | TGTGCCAGTAGTATCGACAGGAAACAGCCCCAGCATTTT
NA | TRBJ2-1 | TRBV5-1 | NA | CASSFDTSPLEQFF | TGCGCCAGCAGCTTTGACACCTCCCCGCTCGAGCAGTTCTTC
NA | TRBJ2-7 | TRBV5-6 | NA | CASSLNRNYEQYF | TGTGCCAGCAGCTTGAACAGGAACTACGAGCAGTACTTC
NA | TRBJ1-2 | TRBV5-1 | TRBD1 | CASSLAGGNYGYTF | TGCGCCAGCAGCTTGGCAGGGGGCAACTATGGCTACACCTTC
NA | TRBJ2-1 | TRBV7-2 | NA | CASAGRGYNEQFF | TGTGCCAGCGCCGGCAGGGGCTACAATGAGCAGTTCTTC
NA | TRBJ2-4 | TRBV28 | TRBD1 | CASSSLLASGGLAKNIQYF | TGTGCCAGCAGCTCCCTTCTGGCGTCAGGGGGCCTAGCCAAAAACATTCAGTACTTC
NA | TRBJ1-1 | TRBV27 | NA | CASRKIDRIDTEAFF | TGTGCCAGCAGAAAAATAGACAGGATAGACACTGAAGCTTTCTTT
NA | TRBJ2-1 | TRBV4-1 | NA | CASSQETRPDSYNEQFF | TGCGCCAGCAGCCAAGAGACTAGGCCCGACTCCTACAATGAGCAGTTCTTC
NA | TRBJ2-7 | TRBV4-3 | TRBD2 | CASSQDLAGGLLSYEQYF | TGCGCCAGCAGCCAAGATCTGGCGGGGGGTTTACTGTCCTACGAGCAGTACTTC
NA | TRBJ2-2 | TRBV7-3 | TRBD2 | CASSLAVTGELFF | TGTGCCAGCAGCCTAGCGGTTACCGGGGAGCTGTTTTTT
once | TRBJ2-2 | TRBV7-3 | TRBD1 | CASSLVGQGNTGELFF | TGTGCCAGCAGCCTCGTGGGACAGGGAAACACCGGGGAGCTGTTTTTT
NA | TRBJ2-1 | TRBV19 | TRBD2 | CASSDQWGGNNEQFF | TGTGCCAGTAGTGATCAGTGGGGGGGAAACAATGAGCAGTTCTTC
once | TRBJ1-5 | TRBV28 | TRBD1 | CASSPRTGGSNQPQHF | TGTGCCAGCAGTCCCCGGACAGGGGGAAGCAATCAGCCCCAGCATTTT
NA | TRBJ1-1 | TRBV18 | NA | CASSRRTEPNTEAFF | TGTGCCAGCTCACGTAGGACAGAGCCGAACACTGAAGCTTTCTTT
few | TRBJ1-4 | TRBV4-3 | NA | CASSRETDPNEKLFF | TGCGCCAGCAGCCGAGAGACAGACCCCAATGAAAAACTGTTTTTT
few | TRBJ1-1 | TRBV5-8 | TRBD1 | CASGTRDSSNTEAFF | TGTGCCAGCGGAACCCGGGACAGCTCGAACACTGAAGCTTTCTTT
NA | TRBJ1-3 | TRBV7-2 | NA | CASSLVADPNAIYF | TGTGCCAGCAGCTTAGTTGCGGATCCCAACGCCATATATTTT
NA | TRBJ1-1 | TRBV6-6 | NA | CASSPRNPGSTEAFF | TGTGCCAGCAGTCCGCGAAATCCCGGGAGCACTGAAGCTTTCTTT
NA | TRBJ2-1 | TRBV11-2 | TRBD1 | CASSLSGTGSRYNEQFF | TGTGCCAGCAGCTTATCCGGGACAGGGTCTCGGTACAATGAGCAGTTCTTC
NA | TRBJ2-5 | TRBV5-4 | TRBD2 | CASSADLAGVETQYF | TGTGCCAGCAGCGCAGACCTAGCGGGAGTAGAGACCCAGTACTTC
NA | TRBJ2-3 | TRBV19 | TRBD1 | CASGTGGPDTQYF | TGTGCCAGTGGGACAGGGGGACCAGATACGCAGTATTTT
NA | TRBJ1-1 | TRBV29-1 | TRBD1 | CSVKTGTVGAFF | TGCAGCGTGAAAACCGGGACAGTGGGCGCTTTCTTT
NA | TRBJ1-2 | TRBV29-1 | TRBD1 | CSVGQGNYGYTF | TGCAGCGTCGGACAGGGAAACTATGGCTACACCTTC
NA | TRBJ2-1 | TRBV11-1 | TRBD2 | CASSFSGLAASQFF | TGTGCCAGCAGCTTTTCGGGACTAGCGGCGTCTCAGTTCTTC
NA | TRBJ1-4 | TRBV28 | TRBD1 | CASSLLGQGGEKLFF | TGTGCCAGCAGTTTATTGGGACAGGGGGGAGAAAAACTGTTTTTT
NA | TRBJ1-1 | TRBV28 | TRBD1 | CASSLPLQGDTEAFF | TGTGCCAGCAGTTTACCTCTCCAGGGGGACACTGAAGCTTTCTTT